This T cell receptor (beta chain) was sequenced for a study of PD-1 blockade in classical Hodgkin lymphoma. Clones were read by immunoSEQ multiplex PCR, and TCRdb kept only the in-frame ones, dropping some. This sample has tens of thousands of clones; about 72% occur once, and the top ten carry around 3%. CDR3 length: 15 amino acids. The trim removed 2 bases at V and 4 bases at J, leaving 4 bases unmatched. Per germline, CDR1 MNHEY and CDR2 SMNVEV (reference sequence). All patients experienced relapse after autologous stem cell transplantation, and brentuximab vedotin exposure was variable. The best responses consisted of complete response, partial response or progressive disease.

The sequencing used peripheral blood mononuclear cells (PBMCs), collected at baseline. The V call is TRBV27, the J call TRBJ2-1, with 8 bases fitting TRBD2. The receptor was isolated from a human donor with classical Hodgkin lymphoma. CDR3 sequence: CASSLSSGGYNEQFF. In DNA form, the CDR3 reads TGTGCCAGCAGTTTAAGCTCGGGGGGGTACAATGAGCAGTTCTTC.